This passage covers 15 T cell receptor beta chains from one sample sequenced in a study of beta chain features in type 1 diabetes. cDNA synthesis used the whole RNA isolate, giving expressed TCRB sequences. Data came from immunoSEQ multiplex PCR; TCRdb stores just in-frame clones and leaves some out. Here the sample spans 860,000 or so clones, roughly a sixth being singletons. The source material was naive CD4+ T cells from blood. These receptors originate from a woman in her late teens or twenties in good health.

The J gene is TRBJ2-7, the V gene TRBV10-3, with D possibly TRBD2 on 5 matching bases. Trimming took off 10 bases at V and 0 bases at J, with 16 bases between the two ends. The germline CDR1 and CDR2 sequences are ENHRY and SYGVKD. The length of the CDR3 is 14 residues. The CDR3 loop reads CATRAVTNSYEQYF. DNA for the CDR3: TGTGCCACCCGAGCGGTAACAAACTCCTACGAGCAGTACTTC.

This clone was counted only a few times. V and J are TRBV19 and TRBJ1-2; D remains unclear. The germline V gene encodes CDR1 LNHDA and CDR2 SQIVND (reference sequence). The V gene lost 4 bases and the J gene lost 4 bases, with 7 bases spanning the gap. CDR3 length equals 12 residues. The CDR3 DNA reads TGTGCCAGTAGTAACAGCGCCTATGGCTACACCTTC. It translates to CASSNSAYGYTF.

The chain employs TRBV4-1 and TRBJ2-2, with D possibly matching TRBD2 (5 bases). With 3 bases removed from V and 1 base from J, the gap between germline ends came to 18 bases. Germline-derived CDR1 and CDR2 are MGHRA and YSYEKL. The CDR3 spans 18 residues. CDR3 residues: CASSHGIGSGGNTGELFF. CDR3 DNA sequence: TGCGCCAGCAGCCACGGTATAGGGAGCGGTGGGAACACCGGGGAGCTGTTTTTT.

V usage is TRBV5-1 and J usage is TRBJ2-7; D perhaps matches TRBD2 (5 bases). Germline-derived CDR1 and CDR2 are SGHRS and YFSETQ. The CDR3 loop spans 14 amino acids. Trimming removed 0 bases from V and 3 bases from J, with 10 bases in between. CDR3 sequence (DNA): TGCGCCAGCAGCTTGGTGGCGACTAACTACGAGCAGTACTTC. The encoded protein is CASSLVATNYEQYF.

This clone was observed a handful of times. The J gene is TRBJ2-6, the V gene TRBV5-4, with TRBD1 as a possible D gene (6 bases). V was cut by 5 bases and J by 4 bases, with 10 bases left in between. The V gene's germline CDR1 is SGHNT and CDR2 YYREEE (reference sequence). The CDR3 totals 14 residues. DNA of the CDR3: TGTGCCAGCAGGATTGGACAGGGGGCCAACGTCCTGACTTTC. This codes for CASRIGQGANVLTF.

A few counts support this clone. J is TRBJ2-5 and V is TRBV18; TRBD2 might be the D (6 bases). In germline, CDR1 is KGHSH, CDR2 LQKENI. The germline V and J ends were trimmed by 6 bases and 5 bases, with 16 bases remaining between them. This CDR3 has 14 amino acids. The CDR3 reads CASSLRDSQETQYF. CDR3 in DNA: TGTGCCAGCTCCCTGAGGGACTCGCAGGAGACCCAGTACTTC.

The CDR3 spells CASSVGHSPYYGYTF. In DNA, the CDR3 is TGTGCCAGCAGCGTAGGACATAGCCCTTACTATGGCTACACCTTC. This chain uses TRBV9 with TRBJ1-2; D is unresolved. Looked up from germline, CDR1 is SGDLS and CDR2 is YYNGEE. With 0 bases removed from V and 3 bases from J, the gap between germline ends came to 12 bases. This CDR3 is built from 15 residues.

This chain uses TRBV5-1 with TRBJ2-7; no clear D. Germline values: CDR1 SGHRS, CDR2 YFSETQ. V lost 0 bases, J lost 3 bases, and 7 bases lay in between. This CDR3 region has 13 residues. This chain's CDR3 is CASSLVQDYEQYF. In DNA form, the CDR3 reads TGCGCCAGCAGCTTGGTTCAGGACTACGAGCAGTACTTC. The whole variable domain, remainder taken from reference TRBV5-1 and TRBJ2-7, is KAGVTQTPRYLIKTRGQQVTLSCSPISGHRSVSWYQQTPGQGLQFLFEYFSETQRNKGNFPGRFSGRQFSNSRSEMNVSTLELGDSALYLCASSLVQDYEQYFGPGTRLTVT.

This chain joins TRBV7-2 and TRBJ2-3; D is unclear. V shed 1 base and J shed 0 bases, with 14 bases lying between them. The germline V gene encodes CDR1 SGHTA and CDR2 FQGNSA. This CDR3 comprises 17 residues. The CDR3 DNA reads as TGTGCCAGCAGCTTAGTGGGAACCGCTTTTAGCACAGATACGCAGTATTTT. Translating it yields CASSLVGTAFSTDTQYF.

This chain uses TRBV6-6 with TRBJ2-5, with TRBD2 identical over 7 bases. The CDR3 extends over 14 amino acids. The trim removed 10 bases at V and 1 base at J, leaving 9 bases unmatched. The germline CDR1 and CDR2 sequences are MNHNY and SVGAGI (reference sequence). The CDR3 region has the DNA TGTGCCACCCTAAATGTAGCGGGCCAAGAGACCCAGTACTTC. Protein: CATLNVAGQETQYF.

This clone has more than one count but fewer than ten. The rearrangement links TRBV20-1 to TRBJ1-6; D unclear. This CDR3 region has 11 residues. The germline V gene encodes CDR1 DFQATT and CDR2 SNEGSKA (reference sequence). Deletions cut 5 bases from V and 8 bases from J, with 7 bases between. The CDR3 spells CSALGDSPLHF. CDR3 bases: TGCAGTGCTTTGGGAGATTCACCCCTCCACTTT.

This sequence joins TRBV6-1 and TRBJ1-5; no reliable D call. There are 14 residues in the CDR3. Germline lookup yields CDR1 MNHNS and CDR2 SASEGT. Trimming shortened V by 7 bases and J by 6 bases, and 16 bases separated the two germline ends. The CDR3: CASTSGVLAQPQHF. Written as DNA, the CDR3 is TGTGCCAGCACCTCCGGGGTTTTGGCTCAGCCCCAGCATTTT.

This clone occurred a few times. V is TRBV18 and J is TRBJ2-7; TRBD2 agrees at 11 bases. V shed 3 bases and J 7 bases; nucleotides not matched to a gene: 8. Germline V lookup: CDR1 KGHSH, CDR2 LQKENI. The CDR3 extends over 15 amino acids. The CDR3 coding sequence is TGTGCCAGCTCACCTTCACTAGCGGGAGTGGGAGAGCAGTACTTC. Its protein is CASSPSLAGVGEQYF.

This sequence joins TRBV6-6 and TRBJ1-1, with TRBD1 matching over 8 bases. The CDR3 covers 16 residues. Germline V gives CDR1 MNHNY, CDR2 SVGAGI (reference sequence). The junction had 6 bases not matched to a gene; V was cut back by 3 bases and J by 0 bases. The CDR3 DNA is TGTGCCAGCAGTTATGATCCAGGGGGCTTGAACACTGAAGCTTTCTTT. Protein sequence: CASSYDPGGLNTEAFF.

V usage is TRBV23-1 and J usage is TRBJ2-7; 8 bases are a match to TRBD1. TRBV23-1 is sorted into the ORF group, with uncertain function. V gave up 2 bases and J gave up 1 base; unmatched junction bases: 7. The length of the CDR3 is 16 residues. This chain's CDR3 is CASSQRARGLSYEQYF. As DNA, the CDR3 is TGCGCCAGCAGTCAACGAGCCAGGGGGCTATCCTACGAGCAGTACTTC.